What follows describes a single T cell receptor (beta chain). Its antigen is as yet unknown. The sample is drawn from a study of CD8+CD57+ T cells in acquired aplastic anemia. Study at large: Sorted CD4+ and CD8+ cells yielded roughly 3.2 ug of DNA on average. Findings of the study overall: There were over 25 CD8+ CDR3 sequences that occurred in both patients and controls. Patients and controls had CD8+ Simpson's diversity values that were not significantly distinct.

Using genomic DNA as the template, TCR beta VDJ and CDR3 profiling was carried out. MiXCR, applied by TCRdb to the reads, yields one record per CDR3 protein. The sample lists about 160,000 distinct CDR3 sequences; roughly 45% were seen once. Germline CDR1 is KGHDR and CDR2 is SFDVKD. Trimming took 4 bases from V and 6 from J, leaving 9 bases between them. The CDR3 length is 13 residues. This chain uses TRBV24-1 with TRBJ2-4; D is undetermined. Source material: sorted CD4+, CD8+, or CD8+CD57+ T cells (not recorded which) from PBMCs. This receptor was obtained from a human donor in good health. This CDR3 is CATSEDGRNIQYF. DNA of the CDR3: TGTGCCACCAGTGAGGACGGAAGAAACATTCAGTACTTC.